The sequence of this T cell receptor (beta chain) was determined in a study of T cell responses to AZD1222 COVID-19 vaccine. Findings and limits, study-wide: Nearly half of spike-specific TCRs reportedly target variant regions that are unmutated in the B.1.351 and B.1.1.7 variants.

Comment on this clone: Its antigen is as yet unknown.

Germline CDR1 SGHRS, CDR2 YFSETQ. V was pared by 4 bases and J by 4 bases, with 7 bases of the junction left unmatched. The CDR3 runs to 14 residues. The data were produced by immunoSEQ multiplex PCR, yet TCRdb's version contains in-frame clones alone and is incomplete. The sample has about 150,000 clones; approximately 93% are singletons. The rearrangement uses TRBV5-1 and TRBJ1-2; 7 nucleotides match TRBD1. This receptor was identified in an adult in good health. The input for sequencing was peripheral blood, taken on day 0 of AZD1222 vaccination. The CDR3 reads CASSLGGQPYGYTF. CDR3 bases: TGCGCCAGCAGCCTTGGGGGACAGCCCTATGGCTACACCTTC.